The 7 T cell receptor beta chains reported below all come from one sample, sequenced in a study of T cell repertoires in cytomegalovirus infection. TCRdb re-called the reads with MiXCR, one entry per CDR3 protein. The sample contains approximately 700,000 distinct CDR3 sequences, 35% of which appear only once. The sequenced sample consisted of PBMCs. These receptors all stem from a human donor in good health (CMV status not recorded). Some clones in this sample may be carry-over from other donors' samples.

The table lists this clonotype with many counts. This sequence joins TRBV7-2 and TRBJ2-3, with D uncertain. Trimming pared 3 bases from V and 0 bases from J, leaving 10 bases between. Germline V gene data show CDR1 as SGHTA and CDR2 as FQGNSA. The length of the CDR3 is 15 residues. In DNA, the CDR3 is TGTGCCAGCAGCTTTGGCTACCAGAGCACAGATACGCAGTATTTT. Its translation is CASSFGYQSTDTQYF.

The chain is built from TRBV27 and TRBJ1-4; 10 nucleotides match TRBD1. The junction had 7 bases not matched to a gene; V was cut back by 4 bases and J by 8 bases. CDR3 length equals 15 residues. The V gene's germline CDR1 is MNHEY and CDR2 SMNVEV (reference sequence). The CDR3 sequence: CASSSSGTGVEKLFF. The DNA for the CDR3 is TGTGCCAGCAGTTCCTCCGGGACAGGGGTGGAAAAACTGTTTTTT.

The chain couples TRBV12-3 or TRBV12-4 to TRBJ2-6; no definite D call. V was pared by 5 bases and J by 12 bases, with 2 bases between. This CDR3 contains 9 residues. The CDR3 loop is CASSPVLTF. CDR3 nucleotides: TGTGCCAGCAGTCCCGTCCTGACTTTC.

In nucleotides, the CDR3 is TGTGCCAGCAGTACCGTCCGACTAGCGGGGGGCGGGTACAATGAGCAGTTCTTC. Its translation: CASSTVRLAGGGYNEQFF. The chain couples TRBV28 to TRBJ2-1; 13 bases match TRBD2. CDR1 and CDR2 from the germline V gene are MDHEN and SYDVKM. J was trimmed by 4 bases and V by 5 bases; bases with no gene match: 11. The CDR3 length is 18 residues.

This clonotype was detected a few times. The chain links TRBV7-6 to TRBJ2-6, with D unresolved. Looked up from germline, CDR1 is SGHVS and CDR2 is FNYEAQ. The CDR3 is 17 residues long. V shed 2 bases and J shed 1 base, with 12 bases lying between them. CDR3: CASSLTLVESGANVLTF. Written as DNA, the CDR3 is TGTGCCAGCAGCTTAACATTGGTAGAATCTGGGGCCAACGTCCTGACTTTC. Drawing the rest from reference TRBV7-6 and TRBJ2-6, the complete variable domain is GAGVSQSPRYKVTKRGQDVALRCDPISGHVSLYWYRQALGQGPEFLTYFNYEAQQDKSGLPNDRFSAERPEGSISTLTIQRTEQRDSAMYRCASSLTLVESGANVLTFGAGSRLTVL.

V and J are TRBV12-3 or TRBV12-4 and TRBJ1-4; maybe TRBD1 (5 bases). V lost 6 bases and J 8 bases, leaving 16 bases between the germline ends. The CDR3 is made up of 14 amino acids. CDR3 amino acids: CASRTRVWGEKLFF. The CDR3 bases are TGTGCCAGCAGGACCAGGGTTTGGGGGGAAAAACTGTTTTTT.

This chain links TRBV6-2 or TRBV6-3 with TRBJ2-2; D gene unclear. Germline CDR1 reads MNHEY; CDR2 reads SVGEGT. Trimming cost V 9 bases and J 0 bases, with 26 bases left between them. There are 19 residues in the CDR3. CDR3 residues: CASRQNRGPQVTNTGELFF. The CDR3 DNA reads as TGTGCCAGTAGGCAGAACCGTGGACCCCAAGTTACGAACACCGGGGAGCTGTTTTTT.